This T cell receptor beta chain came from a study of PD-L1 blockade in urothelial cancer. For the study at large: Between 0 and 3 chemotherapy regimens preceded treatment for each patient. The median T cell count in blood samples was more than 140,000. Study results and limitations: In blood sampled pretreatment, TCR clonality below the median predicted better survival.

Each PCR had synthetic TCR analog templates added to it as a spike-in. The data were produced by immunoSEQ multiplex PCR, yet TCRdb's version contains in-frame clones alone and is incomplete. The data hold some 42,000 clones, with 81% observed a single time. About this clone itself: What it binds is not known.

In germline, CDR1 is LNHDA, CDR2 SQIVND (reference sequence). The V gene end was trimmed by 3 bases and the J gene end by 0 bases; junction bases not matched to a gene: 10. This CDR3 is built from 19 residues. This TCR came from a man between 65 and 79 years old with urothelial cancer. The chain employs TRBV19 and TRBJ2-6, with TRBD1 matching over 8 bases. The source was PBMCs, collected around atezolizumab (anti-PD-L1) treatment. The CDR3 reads CASSIKETGVLSGANVLTF. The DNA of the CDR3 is TGTGCCAGTAGTATTAAGGAGACAGGGGTTCTCTCTGGGGCCAACGTCCTGACTTTC.